This T cell receptor (beta chain) was documented in a study of early T cells in non-severe SARS-CoV-2 infection. On the study more broadly: Sequenced material consisted of bulk RNA (from unsorted whole blood), and chains were unpaired. Points from the study as a whole: Comparison of clonotypes with VDJdb favored anti-spike CD8 responses while missing private and CD4 specificities.

There are 14 residues in the CDR3. CDR1 is MDHEN and CDR2 is SYDVKM in the germline V gene. V was clipped by 3 bases and J by 4 bases, with 13 bases between them. Each cDNA molecule carried a unique molecular identifier. MiXCR, run by TCRdb on the 5' RACE reads, gives a single entry per CDR3 protein. This sample yields tens of thousands of distinct CDR3 sequences, of which 13% to 15% are seen a single time; around 5.8% belongs to the top ten. This clonotype was picked up a small number of times. Its specificity is unknown. The V gene is TRBV28, the J gene TRBJ2-7, with D perhaps TRBD1 (5 bases). The TCR was taken from an adult who was a healthcare worker with PCR-confirmed SARS-CoV-2 infection or an uninfected control (not recorded which). The sample was whole blood. CDR3 in amino acids: CASSLYDRSYEQYF. CDR3 bases: TGTGCCAGCAGTTTGTATGACAGAAGTTACGAGCAGTACTTC. The complete variable domain, with remaining parts taken from reference TRBV28 and TRBJ2-7, reads DVKVTQSSRYLVKRTGEKVFLECVQDMDHENMFWYRQDPGLGLRLIYFSYDVKMKEKGDIPEGYSVSREKKERFSLILESASTNQTSMYLCASSLYDRSYEQYFGPGTRLTVT.